Below, one T cell receptor (beta chain) is given with its context. Per the authors' pipeline: Amplification from reference gene primers served as the basis for estimated nucleated cell counts. Some clones are missing from TCRdb's copy, which holds only in-frame ones; the method was immunoSEQ multiplex PCR. V and J calls and clone size are copied from that table; D and trimming were computed from the DNA. Of under 300,000 clones in the sample, 88% were seen once. These data come from a study of blood T cell repertoires in COVID-19. At the level of the study: Donors in the United States, Italy and Spain gave samples during acute or convalescent COVID-19. Sources were T cells, B-cell-depleted T cells, or PBMCs; the material itself was cDNA or gDNA.

What was sequenced was peripheral blood. The sequence came from a woman between 40 and 55 years old who had recovered from COVID-19.

The DNA for the CDR3 is TGTGCCAGCAGCTTAGAAACAGGTCGTTCACCCCTCCACTTT. This sequence encodes CASSLETGRSPLHF. V gene TRBV11-3 combines with J gene TRBJ1-6; D is possibly TRBD1 (5 bases). This CDR3 comprises 14 residues. CDR1 is SGHNT, CDR2 YENEEA, per germline. V was trimmed by 0 bases and J by 9 bases, leaving 9 bases between them.